These T cell receptor beta chains were read from a single sample in a study of blood T cell repertoires in COVID-19. Assay used: immunoSEQ multiplex PCR; TCRdb lists only in-frame clones, some missing. The sample lists 75,000 or so clones, approximately 80% seen once, with 4.5% to 7% in the top ten. Sample: peripheral blood. These receptor sequences come from a man in his fifties or sixties with active or convalescent COVID-19. Each CDR3 is given with its conserved first and last residue. Where a row states a size, it is once, few, many or the class of an expanded clone; other rows omit it.

CDR3 protein: CASSLTDSPLYEQYF
V gene: TRBV11-2
J gene: TRBJ2-7
clone size: -

CDR3 protein: CASSLAREVSNQPQHF
V gene: TRBV5-1
J gene: TRBJ1-5
clone size: -

CDR3 protein: CASSAPGQGARGYTF
V gene: TRBV27
J gene: TRBJ1-2
clone size: -

CDR3 protein: CASRSYRVADTQYF
V gene: TRBV7-3
J gene: TRBJ2-3
clone size: -

CDR3 protein: CASSLGAVLGSSPLHF
V gene: TRBV7-9
J gene: TRBJ1-6
clone size: -

CDR3 protein: CASSSLDSREKLFF
V gene: TRBV11-1
J gene: TRBJ1-4
clone size: -

CDR3 protein: CASSQRGGSYEQYF
V gene: TRBV25-1
J gene: TRBJ2-7
clone size: -

CDR3 protein: CASSLQGLDFEELFF
V gene: TRBV5-6
J gene: TRBJ2-2
clone size: -

CDR3 protein: CASSPGQFLSGGELFF
V gene: TRBV4-1
J gene: TRBJ2-2
clone size: -

CDR3 protein: CASSPLGGRQETQYF
V gene: TRBV14
J gene: TRBJ2-5
clone size: -

CDR3 protein: CASSPGNSNQPQHF
V gene: TRBV6-6
J gene: TRBJ1-5
clone size: -

CDR3 protein: CASLTGYSNQPQHF
V gene: TRBV21-1
J gene: TRBJ1-5
clone size: -

CDR3 protein: CASSFSGVQDTQYF
V gene: TRBV7-2
J gene: TRBJ2-5
clone size: -

CDR3 protein: CASSYSGPSGGYTF
V gene: TRBV6-5
J gene: TRBJ1-2
clone size: -

CDR3 protein: CASSQQYFEVQGSRNIQYF
V gene: TRBV4-2
J gene: TRBJ2-4
clone size: -

CDR3 protein: CSASKAAGGASGYGYTF
V gene: TRBV20-1
J gene: TRBJ1-2
clone size: -

CDR3 protein: CASSQDRTGAHTEAFF
V gene: TRBV4-3
J gene: TRBJ1-1
clone size: once

CDR3 protein: CASRTTSGGYNEQFF
V gene: TRBV6-5
J gene: TRBJ2-1
clone size: -

CDR3 protein: CASSPSGGHSYEQYF
V gene: TRBV7-9
J gene: TRBJ2-7
clone size: -

CDR3 protein: CASSSGTRVTGEQYF
V gene: TRBV11-2
J gene: TRBJ2-7
clone size: -

CDR3 protein: CASSQAPTGEPQHF
V gene: TRBV3-1/TRBV3-2
J gene: TRBJ1-5
clone size: -

CDR3 protein: CASSSSVRGFSPLHF
V gene: TRBV27
J gene: TRBJ1-6
clone size: few

CDR3 protein: CASSYTGGTGELFF
V gene: TRBV6-6
J gene: TRBJ2-2
clone size: -

CDR3 protein: CASSLVTLREEKLFF
V gene: TRBV7-2
J gene: TRBJ1-4
clone size: -

CDR3 protein: CASSEDRGDYGYTF
V gene: TRBV25-1
J gene: TRBJ1-2
clone size: -

CDR3 protein: CASSQDAPPWDRGTEAFF
V gene: TRBV4-3
J gene: TRBJ1-1
clone size: once

CDR3 protein: CASSYHRTGFVNTEAFF
V gene: TRBV6-2/TRBV6-3
J gene: TRBJ1-1
clone size: -

CDR3 protein: CASSQTAPNTGELFF
V gene: TRBV10-1
J gene: TRBJ2-2
clone size: -

CDR3 protein: CASSYIRETQYF
V gene: TRBV12-3/TRBV12-4
J gene: TRBJ2-5
clone size: -

CDR3 protein: CASSTTGLGQTYGYTF
V gene: TRBV19
J gene: TRBJ1-2
clone size: -

CDR3 protein: CASSQLAKRTQYF
V gene: TRBV14
J gene: TRBJ2-5
clone size: -

CDR3 protein: CASSQEKGQGYGYTF
V gene: TRBV4-2
J gene: TRBJ1-2
clone size: -

CDR3 protein: CASSLSGTATDTQYF
V gene: TRBV7-9
J gene: TRBJ2-3
clone size: -

CDR3 protein: CASLEGGPSSYEQYF
V gene: TRBV6-5
J gene: TRBJ2-7
clone size: -

CDR3 protein: CASISPGQGVFNYGYTF
V gene: TRBV2
J gene: TRBJ1-2
clone size: -

CDR3 protein: CASSTGGAGRYSNQPQHF
V gene: TRBV19
J gene: TRBJ1-5
clone size: -

CDR3 protein: CAMNPGLAGDTQYF
V gene: TRBV5-5
J gene: TRBJ2-3
clone size: -

CDR3 protein: CASSFGIRPAETQYF
V gene: TRBV11-1
J gene: TRBJ2-5
clone size: many

CDR3 protein: CASTGRGSTDTQYF
V gene: TRBV7-9
J gene: TRBJ2-3
clone size: few

CDR3 protein: CASSRLTSGGSDTQYF
V gene: TRBV4-1
J gene: TRBJ2-3
clone size: -

CDR3 protein: CASSFAGYGYTF
V gene: TRBV6-2/TRBV6-3
J gene: TRBJ1-2
clone size: few

CDR3 protein: CASSLAGGRSYNEQFF
V gene: TRBV7-9
J gene: TRBJ2-1
clone size: once

CDR3 protein: CASRDRTTGANVLTF
V gene: TRBV6-6
J gene: TRBJ2-6
clone size: -

CDR3 protein: CASSDTTGTTYSYEQYF
V gene: TRBV9
J gene: TRBJ2-7
clone size: -

CDR3 protein: CASSFAPGDEQFF
V gene: TRBV7-3
J gene: TRBJ2-1
clone size: -

CDR3 protein: CATSRDSGRPSQHF
V gene: TRBV15
J gene: TRBJ1-5
clone size: -

CDR3 protein: CASSGQGAETQYF
V gene: TRBV9
J gene: TRBJ2-5
clone size: -

CDR3 protein: CASSVDGGNFSPLHF
V gene: TRBV9
J gene: TRBJ1-6
clone size: -

CDR3 protein: CASSQEVGVGEQYF
V gene: TRBV14
J gene: TRBJ2-7
clone size: -

CDR3 protein: CASSLITGGPSYEQYF
V gene: TRBV10-1
J gene: TRBJ2-7
clone size: -

CDR3 protein: CSASPQRGNQETQYF
V gene: TRBV20-1
J gene: TRBJ2-5
clone size: -

CDR3 protein: CASSRGGSGTDTQYF
V gene: TRBV18
J gene: TRBJ2-3
clone size: -

CDR3 protein: CASSLRAGGPWDTQYF
V gene: TRBV5-6
J gene: TRBJ2-3
clone size: few

CDR3 protein: CATSRDRDWEQYF
V gene: TRBV15
J gene: TRBJ2-7
clone size: -

CDR3 protein: CASSEDRINNEQFF
V gene: TRBV2
J gene: TRBJ2-1
clone size: -

CDR3 protein: CASSLAGAEQYF
V gene: TRBV7-2
J gene: TRBJ2-7
clone size: once

CDR3 protein: CASSRGQGQETQYF
V gene: TRBV19
J gene: TRBJ2-5
clone size: -